The 5 T cell receptor beta chains below were found in one sample sequenced in a study of early T cells in non-severe SARS-CoV-2 infection. MiXCR, applied by TCRdb to the 5' RACE reads, yields one record per CDR3 protein. The repertoire holds roughly 64,000 distinct CDR3 sequences, with roughly 12% as singletons. The material sequenced was whole blood, taken at baseline. The receptors originated from an adult who was a healthcare worker with PCR-confirmed SARS-CoV-2 infection or an uninfected control (not recorded which).

The CDR3 spells CAWTKNLNNEQFF. The CDR3 DNA reads TGTGCCTGGACCAAAAACCTAAACAATGAGCAGTTCTTC. This chain links TRBV30 with TRBJ2-1; D unresolved. The V and J ends lost 4 bases and 5 bases respectively, with 12 bases between them. The CDR3 has 13 amino acids. Germline V gene lookup returns CDR1 GTSNPN and CDR2 SVGIG (reference sequence).

This sequence joins TRBV6-5 and TRBJ2-7, with 8 bases identical to TRBD1. CDR1 MNHEY and CDR2 SVGAGI come from the germline V gene. CDR3 length: 13 residues. Germline trimming cut 6 bases from V and 6 bases from J; bases unmatched to any gene: 7. CDR3 protein: CASSPDRASEQYF. For the CDR3, the DNA is TGTGCCAGCAGCCCGGACAGGGCAAGCGAGCAGTACTTC.

Relative to its sample, this clonotype is medium-sized. The chain links TRBV13 to TRBJ1-1, with 11 positions matching TRBD1. The CDR3 runs to 15 residues. After removal of 5 bases from V and 5 bases from J, the junction contained 7 bases not matched to a gene. Germline V lookup: CDR1 PRHDT, CDR2 FYEKMQ (reference sequence). CDR3 sequence reads: CASSGEDRGHTEAFF. As DNA, the CDR3 is TGTGCCAGCAGCGGAGAGGACAGGGGGCATACTGAAGCTTTCTTT. Combining the CDR3 with reference TRBV13 and TRBJ1-1 gives the whole variable domain AAGVIQSPRHLIKEKRETATLKCYPIPRHDTVYWYQQGPGQDPQFLISFYEKMQSDKGSIPDRFSAQQFSDYHSELNMSSLELGDSALYFCASSGEDRGHTEAFFGQGTRLTVV.

The gene calls are TRBV5-1 and TRBJ2-7, with D perhaps TRBD2 (5 bases). Per germline, CDR1 SGHRS and CDR2 YFSETQ. The CDR3 is 13 residues long. The germline V and J ends were trimmed by 0 bases and 3 bases, with 7 bases remaining between them. The CDR3 reads CASSLDGNYEQYF. The CDR3 bases are TGCGCCAGCAGCTTGGACGGGAACTACGAGCAGTACTTC.

This clonotype was counted at least ten times. This chain links TRBV7-3 with TRBJ2-5; D gene ambiguous. This CDR3 contains 14 residues. Germline CDR1 SGHTA, CDR2 FQGTGA. The V and J ends lost 2 bases and 5 bases respectively, with 12 bases between them. CDR3: CASSLDLRSETQYF. In DNA form, the CDR3 reads TGTGCCAGCAGCTTAGATTTGCGATCGGAGACCCAGTACTTC.